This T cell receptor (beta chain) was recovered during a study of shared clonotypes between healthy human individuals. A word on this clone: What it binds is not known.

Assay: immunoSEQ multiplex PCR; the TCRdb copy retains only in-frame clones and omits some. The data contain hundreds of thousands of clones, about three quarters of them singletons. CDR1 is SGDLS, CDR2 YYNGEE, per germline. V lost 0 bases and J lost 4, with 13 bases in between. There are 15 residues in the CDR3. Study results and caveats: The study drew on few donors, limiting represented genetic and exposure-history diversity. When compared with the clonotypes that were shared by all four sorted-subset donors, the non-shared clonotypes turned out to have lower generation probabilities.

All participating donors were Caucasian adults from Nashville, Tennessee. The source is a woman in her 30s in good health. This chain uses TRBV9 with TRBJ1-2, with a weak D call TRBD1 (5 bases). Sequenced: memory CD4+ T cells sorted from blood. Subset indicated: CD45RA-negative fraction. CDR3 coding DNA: TGTGCCAGCAGCGTAGAGGGAGGGGCGCTCTATGGCTACACCTTC. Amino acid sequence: CASSVEGGALYGYTF.